Listed below are T cell receptor beta chains from one sample, sequenced in a study of cytomegalovirus exposure and HLA in healthy donors. Sequencing used immunoSEQ multiplex PCR; TCRdb keeps in-frame clones, though not all of them. The sample shows 150,000 to 200,000 clones, around four fifths of them seen only once. Material for sequencing was PBMCs. The receptors were sampled from a woman in her thirties or forties in good health and CMV-seronegative. The CDR3 runs from the conserved cysteine through the conserved F or W. The D gene is left open where the match is weak. Size is stated for part of the rows, as once, few or many counts, or as a class when the clone is expanded.

clone size: -; V gene: TRBV14; J gene: TRBJ1-2; D gene: -; CDR3 protein: CASSPSRRTYGYTF; CDR3 DNA: TGTGCCAGCAGCCCAAGCAGGCGAACCTATGGCTACACCTTC
clone size: -; V gene: TRBV6-1; J gene: TRBJ2-7; D gene: TRBD2; CDR3 protein: CASTAQTSGSGEQYF; CDR3 DNA: TGTGCCAGCACCGCTCAGACTAGCGGGAGTGGAGAGCAGTACTTC
clone size: few; V gene: TRBV15; J gene: TRBJ1-6; D gene: TRBD1; CDR3 protein: CATSRGVAGGSPLHF; CDR3 DNA: TGTGCCACCAGCAGAGGGGTCGCAGGGGGCTCACCCCTCCACTTT
clone size: few; V gene: TRBV5-4; J gene: TRBJ1-1; D gene: -; CDR3 protein: CASSLEQLYNTEAFF; CDR3 DNA: TGTGCCAGCAGCTTGGAACAGTTATATAACACTGAAGCTTTCTTT
clone size: -; V gene: TRBV11-1; J gene: TRBJ2-5; D gene: -; CDR3 protein: CASRKLVSETQYF; CDR3 DNA: TGTGCCAGCAGAAAACTAGTAAGCGAGACCCAGTACTTC
clone size: -; V gene: TRBV10-3; J gene: TRBJ2-1; D gene: -; CDR3 protein: CAITDSQGSNEQFF; CDR3 DNA: TGTGCCATCACCGACTCCCAGGGGAGCAATGAGCAGTTCTTC
clone size: -; V gene: TRBV7-2; J gene: TRBJ2-1; D gene: TRBD2; CDR3 protein: CASSSLAGGSSYNEQFF; CDR3 DNA: TGTGCCAGCAGCTCACTAGCGGGGGGGAGCTCCTACAATGAGCAGTTCTTC
clone size: -; V gene: TRBV5-1; J gene: TRBJ2-3; D gene: TRBD2; CDR3 protein: CASSFSSGYTDTQYF; CDR3 DNA: TGCGCCAGCAGCTTTTCTAGCGGATACACAGATACGCAGTATTTT
clone size: -; V gene: TRBV10-3; J gene: TRBJ2-3; D gene: TRBD2; CDR3 protein: CAISGGTSGSGDTQYF; CDR3 DNA: TGTGCCATCAGTGGGGGGACTAGCGGAAGTGGAGATACGCAGTATTTT
clone size: -; V gene: TRBV23-1; J gene: TRBJ2-1; D gene: -; CDR3 protein: CASSQSRCKHSYNEQFF; CDR3 DNA: TGCGCCAGCAGTCAATCGCGGTGTAAGCACTCCTACAATGAGCAGTTCTTC
clone size: -; V gene: TRBV5-1; J gene: TRBJ2-3; D gene: TRBD2; CDR3 protein: CASSSGTSVGTDTQYF; CDR3 DNA: TGCGCCAGCAGCTCCGGGACTAGCGTCGGCACAGATACGCAGTATTTT
clone size: -; V gene: TRBV7-2; J gene: TRBJ1-1; D gene: -; CDR3 protein: CASSLDAVTRRGAFF; CDR3 DNA: TGTGCCAGCAGCTTAGACGCCGTCACCCGTAGAGGAGCTTTCTTT
clone size: -; V gene: TRBV5-1; J gene: TRBJ2-3; D gene: TRBD2; CDR3 protein: CASSFASGTEGNTQYF; CDR3 DNA: TGCGCCAGCAGCTTCGCTAGCGGGACGGAAGGAAATACGCAGTATTTT
clone size: -; V gene: TRBV7-8; J gene: TRBJ2-1; D gene: TRBD2; CDR3 protein: CASSSPLAGGFNEQFF; CDR3 DNA: TGTGCCAGCAGCTCCCCACTAGCGGGAGGATTTAATGAGCAGTTCTTC
clone size: -; V gene: TRBV4-3; J gene: TRBJ1-2; D gene: TRBD1; CDR3 protein: CASSQEDRVGYGYTF; CDR3 DNA: TGCGCCAGCAGCCAAGAGGACAGGGTAGGGTATGGCTACACCTTC
clone size: few; V gene: TRBV5-1; J gene: TRBJ2-1; D gene: -; CDR3 protein: CASSLDRVSSYNEQFF; CDR3 DNA: TGCGCCAGCAGCTTGGACAGGGTTAGCTCCTACAATGAGCAGTTCTTC
clone size: -; V gene: TRBV6-5; J gene: TRBJ2-3; D gene: TRBD2; CDR3 protein: CASSYSTSGSTDTQYF; CDR3 DNA: TGTGCCAGCAGTTACTCTACTAGCGGGAGCACAGATACGCAGTATTTT
clone size: -; V gene: TRBV7-2; J gene: TRBJ2-1; D gene: TRBD2; CDR3 protein: CASTVRGDGYNEQFF; CDR3 DNA: TGTGCCAGCACAGTGCGGGGGGACGGCTACAATGAGCAGTTCTTC
clone size: -; V gene: TRBV7-2; J gene: TRBJ2-1; D gene: TRBD2; CDR3 protein: CASSLGLAVSSYNEQFF; CDR3 DNA: TGTGCCAGCAGCTTAGGACTAGCGGTAAGCTCCTACAATGAGCAGTTCTTC
clone size: -; V gene: TRBV7-2; J gene: TRBJ2-7; D gene: TRBD1; CDR3 protein: CASRHTGQGAYEQYF; CDR3 DNA: TGTGCCAGCAGGCATACGGGACAGGGGGCTTACGAGCAGTACTTC